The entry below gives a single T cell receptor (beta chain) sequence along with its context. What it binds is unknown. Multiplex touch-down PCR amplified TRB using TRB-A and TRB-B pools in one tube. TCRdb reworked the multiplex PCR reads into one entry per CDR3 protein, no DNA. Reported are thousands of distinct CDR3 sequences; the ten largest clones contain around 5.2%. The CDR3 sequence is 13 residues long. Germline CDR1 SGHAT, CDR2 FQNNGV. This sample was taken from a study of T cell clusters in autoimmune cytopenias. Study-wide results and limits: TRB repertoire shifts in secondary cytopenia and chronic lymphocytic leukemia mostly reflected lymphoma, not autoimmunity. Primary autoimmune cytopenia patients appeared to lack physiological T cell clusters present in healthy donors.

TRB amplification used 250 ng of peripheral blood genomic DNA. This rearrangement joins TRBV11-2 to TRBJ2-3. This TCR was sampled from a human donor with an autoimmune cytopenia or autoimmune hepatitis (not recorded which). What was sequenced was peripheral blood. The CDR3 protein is CASSLVTGGPQYF.